The present T cell receptor beta chain was sequenced within a study of graft-versus-host responses after intestinal transplantation. A single count supports this clone. Sequencing was performed with immunoSEQ multiplex PCR; in TCRdb, only in-frame clones are kept and a portion is missing. The sample lists about 45,000 clones; 91% were seen once. Sequences were derived from PBMCs, sampled 524 days after transplant. The TCR comes from a human patient who received an intestinal transplant, so some T cells may come from the graft donor.

The CDR3 DNA reads as TGTGCCAGCAGTACTGAGACTAGCGGGAAAGGATATGAGCAGTTCTTC. It translates to CASSTETSGKGYEQFF. This sequence joins TRBV27 and TRBJ2-1, with TRBD2 matching 11 bases. The CDR3 totals 16 residues. Germline CDR1 MNHEY, CDR2 SMNVEV (reference sequence). The junction had 11 bases not matched to a gene; V was cut back by 5 bases and J by 8 bases.